This TCR beta chain was sequenced in a study of OX40 agonist ivuxolimab in advanced cancers. Study information: Patients in the trial were receiving intravenous ivuxolimab every 2 weeks, at doses of 0.01 to 10 mg/kg. Eligibility admitted prior anti-PD-1, anti-PD-L1 or anti-CTLA-4 therapy; around 41% had some.

Data came from immunoSEQ multiplex PCR; TCRdb stores just in-frame clones and leaves some out. Seen here are around 83,000 clones, approximately 88% observed once, and the top ten hold about 3.8%. CDR3 length: 17 residues. V shed 2 bases and J 4 bases; nucleotides not matched to a gene: 3. The germline V gene has CDR1 SGHTA and CDR2 FQGTGA. The receptor's source is an adult with an advanced solid tumor such as melanoma, head and neck, liver or kidney cancer. Sample: CD4+ or CD8+ T cells sorted from blood, taken in a trial of the OX40 agonist ivuxolimab. The V and J genes are TRBV7-3 and TRBJ2-1; 15 bases are shared with TRBD2. The CDR3 reads CASSLGTSGRIYNEQFF. The CDR3 DNA sequence: TGTGCCAGCAGCTTAGGGACTAGCGGGAGGATATACAATGAGCAGTTCTTC.